This T cell receptor (beta chain) was identified during a study of blood T cells in healthy people across ages. Study-level points and caveats: Naive T cell percentage showed a strong correlation with the diversity of TCR beta. The long-lived group displayed more naive CD4+ cells, plus higher diversity, than the aged donors did. Diversity of TCR beta per million T cells declined in a roughly linear way with age.

It was with a sample-barcoded 5' primer and a J-beta primer mix that a second PCR of about 7 to 12 cycles was run. TCRdb reprocessed the 5' RACE reads via MiXCR and lists one record per CDR3 protein. This sample carries over 500,000 distinct CDR3 sequences, 25% to 35% of them seen once, and the ten largest clones take 3% to 4.5%. Points on this clonotype: Its target is not known.

Germline V lookup: CDR1 DFQATT, CDR2 SNEGSKA (reference sequence). This CDR3 contains 20 residues. Deletions cut 1 base from V and 1 base from J, with 23 bases between. The sample also formed part of further work on T cells of mothers and their children.

The specimen sequenced was blood. This receptor was obtained from a boy aged 2 to 10 in good health. This sequence joins TRBV20-1 and TRBJ2-6; the D gene is possibly TRBD2 (5 bases). CDR3 loop: CSARVEAQRGKVSGANVLTF. DNA for the CDR3: TGCAGTGCTAGAGTAGAGGCCCAACGGGGTAAAGTGTCTGGGGCCAACGTCCTGACTTTC.